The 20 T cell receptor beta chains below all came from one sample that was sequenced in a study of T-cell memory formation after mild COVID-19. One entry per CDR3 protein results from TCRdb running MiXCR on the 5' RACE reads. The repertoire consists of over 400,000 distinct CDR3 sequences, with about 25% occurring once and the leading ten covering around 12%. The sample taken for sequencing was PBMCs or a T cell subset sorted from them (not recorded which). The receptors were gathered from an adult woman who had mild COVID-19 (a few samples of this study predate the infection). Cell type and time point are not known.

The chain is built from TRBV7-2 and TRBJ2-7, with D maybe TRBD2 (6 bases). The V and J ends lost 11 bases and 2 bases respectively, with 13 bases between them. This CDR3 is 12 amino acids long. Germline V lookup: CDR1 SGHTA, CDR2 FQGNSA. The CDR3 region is CAPKEGPYEQYF. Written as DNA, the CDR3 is TGTGCCCCCAAGGAGGGACCCTACGAGCAGTACTTC. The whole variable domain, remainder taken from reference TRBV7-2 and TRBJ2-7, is GAGVSQSPSNKVTEKGKDVELRCDPISGHTALYWYRQSLGQGLEFLIYFQGNSAPDKSGLPSDRFSAERTGGSVSTLTIQRTQQEDSAVYLCAPKEGPYEQYFGPGTRLTVT.

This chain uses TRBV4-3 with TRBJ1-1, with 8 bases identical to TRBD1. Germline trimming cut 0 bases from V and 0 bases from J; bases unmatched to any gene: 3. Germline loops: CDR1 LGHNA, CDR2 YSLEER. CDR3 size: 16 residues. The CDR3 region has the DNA TGCGCCAGCAGCCAAGATAGGGACAGGCTGAACACTGAAGCTTTCTTT. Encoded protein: CASSQDRDRLNTEAFF.

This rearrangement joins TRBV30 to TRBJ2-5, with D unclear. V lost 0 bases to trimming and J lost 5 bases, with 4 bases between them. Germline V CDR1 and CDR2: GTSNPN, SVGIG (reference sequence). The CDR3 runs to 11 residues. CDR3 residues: CAWSVWETQYF. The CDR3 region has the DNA TGTGCCTGGAGTGTTTGGGAGACCCAGTACTTC.

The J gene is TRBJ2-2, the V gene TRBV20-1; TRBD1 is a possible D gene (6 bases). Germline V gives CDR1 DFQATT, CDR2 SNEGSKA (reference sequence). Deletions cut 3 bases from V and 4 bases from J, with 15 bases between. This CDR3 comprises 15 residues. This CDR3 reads CSASLQGAGTGELFF. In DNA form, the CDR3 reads TGCAGTGCTAGCCTACAGGGTGCGGGCACCGGGGAGCTGTTTTTT.

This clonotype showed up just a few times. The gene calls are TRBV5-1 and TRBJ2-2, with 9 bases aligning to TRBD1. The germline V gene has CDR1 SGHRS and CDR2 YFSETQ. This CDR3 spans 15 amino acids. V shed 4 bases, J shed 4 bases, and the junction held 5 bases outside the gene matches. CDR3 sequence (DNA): TGCGCCAGCAGCGGACAGGGGAGAAGCACCGGGGAGCTGTTTTTT. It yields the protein CASSGQGRSTGELFF.

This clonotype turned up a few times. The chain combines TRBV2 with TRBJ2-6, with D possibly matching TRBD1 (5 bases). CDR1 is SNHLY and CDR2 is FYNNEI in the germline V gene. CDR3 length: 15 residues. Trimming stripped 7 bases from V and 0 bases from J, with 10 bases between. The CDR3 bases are TGTGCCAGCAATCAAGACAGCTCTGGGGCCAACGTCCTGACTTTC. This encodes CASNQDSSGANVLTF.

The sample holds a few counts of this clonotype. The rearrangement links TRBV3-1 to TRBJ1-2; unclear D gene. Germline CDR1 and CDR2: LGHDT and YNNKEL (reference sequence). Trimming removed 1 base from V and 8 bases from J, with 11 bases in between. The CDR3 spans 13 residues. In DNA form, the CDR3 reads TGTGCCAGCAGCCAAGGGCTTTACGACGGCTACACCTTC. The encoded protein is CASSQGLYDGYTF.

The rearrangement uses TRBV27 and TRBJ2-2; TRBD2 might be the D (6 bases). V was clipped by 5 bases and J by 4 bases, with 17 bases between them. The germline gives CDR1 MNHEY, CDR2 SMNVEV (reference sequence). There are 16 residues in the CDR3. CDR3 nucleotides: TGTGCCAGCAGTCCCTTAGCGGAGAGTGGCACCGGGGAGCTGTTTTTT. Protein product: CASSPLAESGTGELFF.

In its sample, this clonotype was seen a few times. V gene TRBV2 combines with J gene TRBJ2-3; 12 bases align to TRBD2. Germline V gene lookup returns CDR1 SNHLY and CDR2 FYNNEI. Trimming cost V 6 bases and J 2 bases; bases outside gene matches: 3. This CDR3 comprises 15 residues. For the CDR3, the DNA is TGTGCCAGCAGCAGACTAGCGGGAGCCACAGATACGCAGTATTTT. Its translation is CASSRLAGATDTQYF.

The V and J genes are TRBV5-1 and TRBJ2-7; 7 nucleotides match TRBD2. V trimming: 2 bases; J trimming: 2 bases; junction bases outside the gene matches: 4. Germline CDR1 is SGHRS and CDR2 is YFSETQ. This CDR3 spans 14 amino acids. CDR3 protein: CASSLFREAYEQYF. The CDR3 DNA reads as TGCGCCAGCAGCTTATTCCGGGAGGCCTACGAGCAGTACTTC.

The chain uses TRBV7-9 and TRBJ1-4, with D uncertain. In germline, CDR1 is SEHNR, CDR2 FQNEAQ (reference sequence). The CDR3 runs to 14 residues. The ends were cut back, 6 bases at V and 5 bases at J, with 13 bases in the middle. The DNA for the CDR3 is TGTGCCAGCAGTCGTGACGGTACAAATGAAAAACTGTTTTTT. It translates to CASSRDGTNEKLFF.

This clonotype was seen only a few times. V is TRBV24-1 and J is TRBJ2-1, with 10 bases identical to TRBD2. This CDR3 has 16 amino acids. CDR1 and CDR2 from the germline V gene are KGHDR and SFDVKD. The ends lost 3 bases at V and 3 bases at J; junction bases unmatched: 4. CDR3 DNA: TGTGCCACCAGTGATCTTGGACTAGCGGTCTACAATGAGCAGTTCTTC. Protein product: CATSDLGLAVYNEQFF.

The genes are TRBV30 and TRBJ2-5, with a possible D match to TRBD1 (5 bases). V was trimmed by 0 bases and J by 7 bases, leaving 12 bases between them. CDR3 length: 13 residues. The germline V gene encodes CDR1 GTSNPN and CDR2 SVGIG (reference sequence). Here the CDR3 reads CAWSVQDLGTQYF. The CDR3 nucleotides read TGTGCCTGGAGTGTACAGGACCTGGGGACCCAGTACTTC.

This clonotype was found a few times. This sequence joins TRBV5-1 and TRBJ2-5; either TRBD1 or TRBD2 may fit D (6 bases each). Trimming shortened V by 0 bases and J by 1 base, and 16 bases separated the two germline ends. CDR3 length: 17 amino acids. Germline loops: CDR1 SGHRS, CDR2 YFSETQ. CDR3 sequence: CASSLEPGATSQETQYF. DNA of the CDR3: TGCGCCAGCAGCTTGGAACCGGGGGCGACCTCCCAAGAGACCCAGTACTTC. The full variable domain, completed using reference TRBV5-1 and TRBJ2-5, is KAGVTQTPRYLIKTRGQQVTLSCSPISGHRSVSWYQQTPGQGLQFLFEYFSETQRNKGNFPGRFSGRQFSNSRSEMNVSTLELGDSALYLCASSLEPGATSQETQYFGPGTRLLVL.

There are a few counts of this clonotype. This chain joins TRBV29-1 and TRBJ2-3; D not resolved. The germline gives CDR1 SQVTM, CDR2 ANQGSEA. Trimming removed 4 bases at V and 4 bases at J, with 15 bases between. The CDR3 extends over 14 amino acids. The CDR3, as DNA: TGCAGCGTTGTGCGGCTCCGGGTCCCAGATACGCAGTATTTT. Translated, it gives CSVVRLRVPDTQYF.

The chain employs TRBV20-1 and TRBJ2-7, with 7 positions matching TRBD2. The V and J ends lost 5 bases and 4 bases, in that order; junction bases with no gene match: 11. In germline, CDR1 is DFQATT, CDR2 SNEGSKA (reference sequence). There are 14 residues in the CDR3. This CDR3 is CSAAWPGLKYEQYF. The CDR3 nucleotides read TGCAGTGCTGCCTGGCCGGGACTAAAATACGAGCAGTACTTC.

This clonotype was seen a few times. Here the CDR3 reads CATSDRTPNEQFF. The CDR3 DNA reads TGTGCCACCAGTGATCGAACACCCAATGAGCAGTTCTTC. The chain joins TRBV24-1 to TRBJ2-1, with D unclear. This CDR3 contains 13 residues. V dropped 3 bases and J dropped 6 bases, with 8 bases sitting between them. Looked up from germline, CDR1 is KGHDR and CDR2 is SFDVKD.

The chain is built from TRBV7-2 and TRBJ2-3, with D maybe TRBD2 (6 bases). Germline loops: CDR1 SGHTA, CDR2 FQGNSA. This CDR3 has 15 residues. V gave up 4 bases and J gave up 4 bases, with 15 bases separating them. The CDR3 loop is CASSSGYLAPDTQYF. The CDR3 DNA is TGTGCCAGCAGCTCTGGCTACCTAGCGCCAGATACGCAGTATTTT.

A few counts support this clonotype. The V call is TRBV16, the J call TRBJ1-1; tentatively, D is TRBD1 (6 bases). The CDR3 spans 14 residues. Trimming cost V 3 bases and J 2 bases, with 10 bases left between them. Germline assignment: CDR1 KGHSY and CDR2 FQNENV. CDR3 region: CASSQGGQNTEAFF. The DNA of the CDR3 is TGTGCCAGCAGCCAGGGGGGACAAAACACTGAAGCTTTCTTT.

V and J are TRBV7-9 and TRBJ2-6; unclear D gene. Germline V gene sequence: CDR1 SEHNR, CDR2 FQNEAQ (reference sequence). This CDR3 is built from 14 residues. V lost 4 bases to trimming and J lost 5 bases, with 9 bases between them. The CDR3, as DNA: TGTGCCAGCAGCTGGGTCTATAGGGCCAACGTCCTGACTTTC. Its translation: CASSWVYRANVLTF.